The rows below give T cell receptor beta chains drawn from one sample of a study of monozygotic twins with cystic fibrosis. Sequencing used immunoSEQ multiplex PCR; TCRdb keeps in-frame clones, though not all of them. The data hold tens of thousands of clones, with approximately 90% observed a single time. Sequenced material: blood. Every receptor here comes from a woman aged 25 to 45 with cystic fibrosis. The CDR3 runs from the conserved cysteine through the conserved F or W. A D gene is named only where the DNA matches it firmly. Rows may omit the clone size; those that give it use once, few, many or a size class.

TRBV9,15,.,TRBJ1-5,.,CASSVSGNGNQPQHF,TGTGCCAGCAGCGTATCCGGGAATGGAAATCAGCCCCAGCATTTT
TRBV10-1,16,.,TRBJ1-5,.,CASSDKSSQGNQPQHF,TGCGCCAGCAGTGATAAGAGTTCACAGGGCAATCAGCCCCAGCATTTT
TRBV4-3,15,.,TRBJ2-7,.,CASSQDRLATYEQYF,TGCGCCAGCAGCCAAGATCGGCTAGCGACGTACGAGCAGTACTTC
TRBV28,14,.,TRBJ2-7,once,CASSSTLLVYEQYF,TGTGCCAGCAGTTCCACCCTGTTAGTCTACGAGCAGTACTTC
TRBV30,12,.,TRBJ1-1,.,CAWSVANTEAFF,TGTGCCTGGAGTGTGGCGAACACTGAAGCTTTCTTT
TRBV4-3,14,.,TRBJ2-1,.,CASSHGTTYNEQFF,TGCGCCAGCAGCCACGGGACAACCTACAATGAGCAGTTCTTC
TRBV9,14,TRBD1,TRBJ2-3,.,CASSDRDSRDTQYF,TGTGCCAGCAGCGACCGGGACAGTCGAGATACGCAGTATTTT
TRBV6-5,15,TRBD1,TRBJ1-2,.,CASSLRQGSIGGYTF,TGTGCCAGCAGTTTGAGACAGGGCAGTATTGGTGGCTACACCTTC
TRBV9,12,.,TRBJ1-2,.,CASSSTVGDYTF,TGTGCCAGCAGCTCTACAGTGGGGGACTACACCTTC
TRBV29-1,14,.,TRBJ2-1,.,CSVVGRVSYNEQFF,TGCAGCGTTGTTGGCAGGGTCTCCTACAATGAGCAGTTCTTC
TRBV4-1,13,TRBD1,TRBJ2-7,.,CASEDRGTYEQYF,TGCGCCAGCGAGGACAGGGGGACCTACGAGCAGTACTTC
TRBV7-9,17,TRBD2,TRBJ2-7,.,CASSLALIQRGRYEQYF,TGTGCCAGCAGCTTAGCGCTAATCCAGCGGGGACGGTACGAGCAGTACTTC
TRBV19,14,.,TRBJ2-7,.,CASSIVGSGYEQYF,TGTGCCAGTAGTATAGTCGGGTCAGGCTACGAGCAGTACTTC
TRBV7-9,15,TRBD1,TRBJ1-2,.,CASSSTLDREGGYTF,TGTGCCAGCAGCTCCACGCTCGACAGGGAGGGGGGCTACACCTTC
TRBV25-1,12,TRBD1,TRBJ1-2,.,CASLGRGPGYTF,TGTGCCAGCCTGGGCAGGGGGCCTGGCTACACCTTC
TRBV28,15,.,TRBJ1-1,.,CATEDLGTLGAEAFF,TGTGCCACCGAAGATCTAGGGACGCTTGGCGCTGAAGCTTTCTTT
TRBV7-9,16,.,TRBJ1-6,once,CASSLIEYSNNSPLHF,TGTGCCAGCAGCTTAATAGAGTACAGCAATAATTCACCCCTCCACTTT
TRBV10-1,13,.,TRBJ2-1,.,CASSVGGANEQFF,TGCGCCAGCAGCGTGGGGGGGGCGAATGAGCAGTTCTTC
TRBV20-1,10,.,TRBJ2-7,.,CSAGMSEQYF,TGCAGTGCTGGGATGAGCGAGCAGTACTTC
TRBV18,12,.,TRBJ1-3,.,CASSLDQNTIYF,TGTGCCAGCTCACTCGACCAGAACACCATATATTTT
TRBV4-1,16,.,TRBJ2-5,.,CASSQTQRGLRETQYF,TGCGCCAGCAGCCAAACTCAACGGGGATTACGGGAGACCCAGTACTTC
TRBV11-2,13,.,TRBJ1-1,.,CASSLTYVTEAFF,TGTGCCAGCAGCTTGACTTATGTGACTGAAGCTTTCTTT
TRBV28,13,.,TRBJ2-7,.,CATEGDRSYEQYF,TGTGCCACCGAGGGTGATCGCTCCTACGAGCAGTACTTC
TRBV4-1,17,TRBD1,TRBJ2-3,.,CASSQDPGQGIVDTQYF,TGCGCCAGCAGCCAAGATCCGGGACAGGGGATAGTAGATACGCAGTATTTT
TRBV2,12,.,TRBJ2-3,.,CASSELGDTQYF,TGTGCCAGCAGTGAGTTGGGAGATACGCAGTATTTT
TRBV5-1,15,.,TRBJ1-4,.,CASSLVQGQGEKLFF,TGCGCCAGCAGCTTGGTCCAGGGCCAGGGGGAAAAACTGTTTTTT
TRBV30,14,TRBD2,TRBJ2-3,.,CAWSRLAGTDTQYF,TGTGCCTGGAGCAGACTAGCGGGGACAGATACGCAGTATTTT
TRBV6-5,16,.,TRBJ1-3,.,CASSYYLPNSGNTIYF,TGTGCCAGCAGTTATTACCTTCCCAACTCTGGAAACACCATATATTTT
TRBV6-5,13,.,TRBJ2-4,.,CASRPSPWTVQYF,TGTGCCAGCAGGCCTTCTCCGTGGACGGTTCAGTACTTC
TRBV5-5,15,.,TRBJ1-6,.,CASSFTDSQNSPLHF,TGTGCCAGCAGCTTTACAGACAGTCAAAATTCACCCCTCCACTTT
TRBV7-9,15,.,TRBJ2-1,.,CASSFLQGYDNEQFF,TGTGCCAGCAGCTTTCTTCAGGGATATGACAATGAGCAGTTCTTC
TRBV14,15,.,TRBJ1-2,.,CASSQAAANNYGYTF,TGTGCCAGCAGCCAAGCGGCCGCCAATAACTATGGCTACACCTTC
TRBV27,14,TRBD2,TRBJ2-1,.,CASSIAGGPREQFF,TGTGCCAGCAGCATAGCGGGGGGGCCTAGAGAGCAGTTCTTC
TRBV9,14,.,TRBJ2-7,once,CASSVGDQNYEQYF,TGTGCCAGCAGCGTAGGGGATCAAAACTACGAGCAGTACTTC
TRBV2,14,.,TRBJ2-1,.,CASKQGASYNEQFF,TGTGCCAGCAAACAGGGCGCATCATACAATGAGCAGTTCTTC
TRBV5-4,14,.,TRBJ1-2,.,CASSGIIRDDGYTF,TGTGCCAGCAGCGGAATTATCAGGGACGATGGCTACACCTTC
TRBV28,13,.,TRBJ1-1,.,CASSLAVRTRAFF,TGTGCCAGCAGTTTAGCGGTAAGGACACGGGCTTTCTTT
TRBV5-1,18,.,TRBJ2-2,.,CASSLRTAGIQNTGELFF,TGCGCCAGCAGCTTGAGGACGGCAGGGATTCAGAACACCGGGGAGCTGTTTTTT
TRBV10-3,15,.,TRBJ2-5,.,CAISDLGTSKETQYF,TGTGCCATCAGTGATTTGGGGACATCCAAAGAGACCCAGTACTTC
TRBV19,13,.,TRBJ1-2,.,CASSIDRGHGYTF,TGTGCCAGTAGTATAGACAGGGGTCATGGCTACACCTTC
TRBV9,15,TRBD2,TRBJ2-1,.,CASSPISGADNEQFF,TGTGCCAGCTCACCAATCAGCGGGGCCGACAATGAGCAGTTCTTC
TRBV6-1,15,.,TRBJ2-7,.,CASSEVFGRSYEQYF,TGTGCCAGCAGTGAAGTATTCGGCAGGTCCTACGAGCAGTACTTC
TRBV7-2,14,.,TRBJ2-7,.,CASSLGWGPYEQYF,TGTGCCAGCAGCTTAGGTTGGGGCCCCTACGAGCAGTACTTC
TRBV28,11,.,TRBJ1-1,few,CASSLWAEAFF,TGTGCCAGCAGTTTATGGGCTGAAGCTTTCTTT